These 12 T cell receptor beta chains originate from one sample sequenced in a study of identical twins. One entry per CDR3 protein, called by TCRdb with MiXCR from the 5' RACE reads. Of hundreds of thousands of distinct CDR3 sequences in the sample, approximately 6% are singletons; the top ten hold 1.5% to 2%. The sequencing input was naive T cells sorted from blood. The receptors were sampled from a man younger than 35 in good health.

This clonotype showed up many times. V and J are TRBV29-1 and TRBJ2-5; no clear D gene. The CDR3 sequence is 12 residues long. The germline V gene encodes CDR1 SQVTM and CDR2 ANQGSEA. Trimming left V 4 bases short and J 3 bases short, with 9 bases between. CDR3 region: CSVAFTKETQYF. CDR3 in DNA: TGCAGCGTTGCTTTCACCAAAGAGACCCAGTACTTC.

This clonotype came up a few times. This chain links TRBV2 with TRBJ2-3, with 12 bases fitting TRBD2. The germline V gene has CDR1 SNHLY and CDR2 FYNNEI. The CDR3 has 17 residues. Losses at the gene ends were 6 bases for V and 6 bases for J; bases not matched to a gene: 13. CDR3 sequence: CASSLSTSGSGGDTQYF. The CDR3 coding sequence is TGTGCCAGCAGCCTTTCGACTAGCGGGAGTGGGGGGGATACGCAGTATTTT.

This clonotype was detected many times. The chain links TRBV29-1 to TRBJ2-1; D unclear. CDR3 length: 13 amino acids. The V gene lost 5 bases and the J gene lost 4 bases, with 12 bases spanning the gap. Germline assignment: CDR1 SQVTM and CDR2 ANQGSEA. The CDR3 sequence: CSVTGRVYNEQFF. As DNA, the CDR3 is TGCAGCGTTACTGGACGGGTATACAATGAGCAGTTCTTC.

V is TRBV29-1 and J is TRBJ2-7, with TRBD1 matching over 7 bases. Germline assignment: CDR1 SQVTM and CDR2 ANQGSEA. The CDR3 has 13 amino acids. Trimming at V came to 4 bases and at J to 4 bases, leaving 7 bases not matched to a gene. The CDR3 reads CSVGVGTEYEQYF. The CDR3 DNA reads TGCAGCGTTGGGGTAGGGACAGAATACGAGCAGTACTTC.

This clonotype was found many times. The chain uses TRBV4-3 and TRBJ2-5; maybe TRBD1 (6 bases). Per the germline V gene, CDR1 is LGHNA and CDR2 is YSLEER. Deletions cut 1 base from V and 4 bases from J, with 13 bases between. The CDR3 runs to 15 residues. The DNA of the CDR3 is TGCGCCAGCAGCCAAGGAATAGGACAGCGAGAGACCCAGTACTTC. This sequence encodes CASSQGIGQRETQYF.

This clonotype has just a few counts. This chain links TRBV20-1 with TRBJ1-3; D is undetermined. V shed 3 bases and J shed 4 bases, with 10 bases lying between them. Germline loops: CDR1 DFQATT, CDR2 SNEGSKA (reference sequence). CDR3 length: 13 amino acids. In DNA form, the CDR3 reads TGCAGTGCTAGGTTAGGGCCCGGAAACACCATATATTTT. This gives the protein CSARLGPGNTIYF.

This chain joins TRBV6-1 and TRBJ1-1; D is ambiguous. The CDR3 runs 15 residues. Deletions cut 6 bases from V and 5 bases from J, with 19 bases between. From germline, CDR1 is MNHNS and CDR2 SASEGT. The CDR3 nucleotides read TGTGCCAGCAGCCCATCTAGCACGGGCGGGACTGAAGCTTTCTTT. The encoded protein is CASSPSSTGGTEAFF.

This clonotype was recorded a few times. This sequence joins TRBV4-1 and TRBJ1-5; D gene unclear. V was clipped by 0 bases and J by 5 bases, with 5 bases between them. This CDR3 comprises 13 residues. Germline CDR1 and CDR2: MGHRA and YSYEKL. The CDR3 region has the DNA TGCGCCAGCAGCCAAGACAGTGATCAGCCCCAGCATTTT. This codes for CASSQDSDQPQHF.

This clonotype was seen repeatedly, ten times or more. CDR3 sequence reads: CASTYRGQSPETQYF. DNA for the CDR3: TGTGCCAGCACCTACCGGGGACAAAGTCCAGAGACCCAGTACTTC. The V call is TRBV6-2 or TRBV6-3, the J call TRBJ2-5, with D possibly being TRBD1 (6 bases). V gave up 7 bases and J gave up 4 bases, with 19 bases separating them. The germline V gene has CDR1 MNHEY and CDR2 SVGEGT. There are 15 residues in the CDR3.

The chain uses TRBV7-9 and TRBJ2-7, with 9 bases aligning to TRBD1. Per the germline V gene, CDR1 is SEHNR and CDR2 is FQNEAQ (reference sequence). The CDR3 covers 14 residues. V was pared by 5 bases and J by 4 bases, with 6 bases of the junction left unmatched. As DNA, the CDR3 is TGTGCCAGCAGCGAAGGGACAGGGAAGTACGAGCAGTACTTC. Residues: CASSEGTGKYEQYF.

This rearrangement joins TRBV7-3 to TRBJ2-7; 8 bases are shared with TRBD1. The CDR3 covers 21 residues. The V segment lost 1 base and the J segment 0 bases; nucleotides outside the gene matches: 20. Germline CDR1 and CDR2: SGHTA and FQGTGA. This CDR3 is CASSLRDRGAETRPTSYEQYF. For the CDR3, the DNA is TGTGCCAGCAGCTTAAGAGACAGGGGAGCGGAGACTAGACCGACCTCCTACGAGCAGTACTTC.

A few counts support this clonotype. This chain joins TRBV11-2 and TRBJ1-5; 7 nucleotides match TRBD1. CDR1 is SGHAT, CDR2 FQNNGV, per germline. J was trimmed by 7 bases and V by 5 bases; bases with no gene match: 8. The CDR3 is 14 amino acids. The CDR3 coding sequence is TGTGCCAGCAGCCAAGGGACAGTAGCACAGCCCCAGCATTTT. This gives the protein CASSQGTVAQPQHF.